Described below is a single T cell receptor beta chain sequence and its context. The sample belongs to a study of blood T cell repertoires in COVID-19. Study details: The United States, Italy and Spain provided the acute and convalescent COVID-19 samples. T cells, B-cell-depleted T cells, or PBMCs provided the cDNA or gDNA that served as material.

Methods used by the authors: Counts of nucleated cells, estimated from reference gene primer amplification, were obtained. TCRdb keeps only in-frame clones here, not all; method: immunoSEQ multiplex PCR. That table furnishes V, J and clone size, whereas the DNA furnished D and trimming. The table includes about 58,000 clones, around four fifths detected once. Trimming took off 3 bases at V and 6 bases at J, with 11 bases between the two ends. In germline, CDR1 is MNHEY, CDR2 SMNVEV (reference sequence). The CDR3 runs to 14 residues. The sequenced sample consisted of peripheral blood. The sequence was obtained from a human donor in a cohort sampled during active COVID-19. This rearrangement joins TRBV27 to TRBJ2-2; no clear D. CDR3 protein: CASSFLGYSGELFF. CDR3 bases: TGTGCCAGCAGTTTTCTAGGTTATTCCGGGGAGCTGTTTTTT.